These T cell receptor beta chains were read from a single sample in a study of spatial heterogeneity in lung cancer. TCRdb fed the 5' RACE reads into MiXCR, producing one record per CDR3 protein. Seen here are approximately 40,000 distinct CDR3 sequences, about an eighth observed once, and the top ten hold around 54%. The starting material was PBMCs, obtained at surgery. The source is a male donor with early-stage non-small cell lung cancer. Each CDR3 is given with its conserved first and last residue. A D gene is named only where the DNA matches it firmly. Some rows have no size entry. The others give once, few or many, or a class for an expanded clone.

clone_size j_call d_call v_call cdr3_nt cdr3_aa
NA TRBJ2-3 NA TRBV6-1 TGTGCCAGCAGTGGGGCCCACACAGATACGCAGTATTTT CASSGAHTDTQYF
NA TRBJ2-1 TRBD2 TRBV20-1 TGCAGTGCTGAGGCCCCATTAGCGGGGGGTGGATTCGGTGAGCAGTTCTTC CSAEAPLAGGGFGEQFF
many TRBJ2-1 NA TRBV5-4 TGTGCTATCCATGAGGGCCCGGGTTCCTACAATGAGCAGTTCTTC CAIHEGPGSYNEQFF
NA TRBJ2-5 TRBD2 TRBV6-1 TGTGCCAGCAGGACCCCAGGTGTTGGGGGGGGAGAGACCCAGTACTTC CASRTPGVGGGETQYF
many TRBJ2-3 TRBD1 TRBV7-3 TGTGCCAGCAGCTTAGAGGGGGCTAAAGATACGCAGTATTTT CASSLEGAKDTQYF
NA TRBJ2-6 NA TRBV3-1 TGTGCCAGCAGCCAAGCTGTGACAGTGGGGGCCAACGTCCTGACTTTC CASSQAVTVGANVLTF
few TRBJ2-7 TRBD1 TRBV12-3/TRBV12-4 TGTGCCAGCAGCCGAGACAGGGGGGAATACGAGCAGTACTTC CASSRDRGEYEQYF
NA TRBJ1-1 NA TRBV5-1 TGCGCCAGCAGCTCCAGGGAGTTAACCCAGAACACTGAAGCTTTCTTT CASSSRELTQNTEAFF
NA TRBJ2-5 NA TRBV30 TGTGCCTGGAGGGGAAGTGGAAAGACCCAGTACTTC CAWRGSGKTQYF
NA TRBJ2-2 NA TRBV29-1 TGCAGCACCAAGACTAGTAACACCGGGGAGCTGTTTTTT CSTKTSNTGELFF
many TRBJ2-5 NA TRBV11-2 TGTGCCAGCAGCTTACGTGGGACGGACCAAGAGACCCAGTACTTC CASSLRGTDQETQYF
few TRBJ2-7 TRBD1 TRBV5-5 TGTGCCAGCAGCTTCTTAGGGGGCGACTCCGGCGAGCAGTACTTC CASSFLGGDSGEQYF
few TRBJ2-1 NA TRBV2 TGTGCCAGCAGTGGGTCCGGCAATGAGCAGTTCTTC CASSGSGNEQFF
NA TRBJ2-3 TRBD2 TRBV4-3 TGCGCCAGCAGCGCCCGACTAGCGGAGATAACAGATACGCAGTATTTT CASSARLAEITDTQYF
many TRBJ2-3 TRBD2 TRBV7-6 TGTGCCAGCAGACCACTAGCGGGAGATTCGGATACGCAGTATTTT CASRPLAGDSDTQYF
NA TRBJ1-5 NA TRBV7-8 TGTGCCAGCAGCCCCTCTCGGGGAAATCAGCCCCAGCATTTT CASSPSRGNQPQHF
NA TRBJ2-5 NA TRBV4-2 TGTGCCAGCAGCCAAGTTGCGGGTTTGGAGACCCAGTACTTC CASSQVAGLETQYF
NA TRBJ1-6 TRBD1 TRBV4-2 TGTGCCAGCAGCGACAGGGGGCTGCGCTATAATTCACCCCTCCACTTT CASSDRGLRYNSPLHF
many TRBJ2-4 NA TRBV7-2 TGTGCCAGCAGCCCCAGGAGCTTAGGAAACATTCAGTACTTC CASSPRSLGNIQYF
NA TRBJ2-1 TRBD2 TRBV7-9 TGTGCCAGCAGCTTTAGCGGGAGGGTCTACAATGAGCAGTTCTTC CASSFSGRVYNEQFF
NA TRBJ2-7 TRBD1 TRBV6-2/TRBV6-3 TGTGCCAGCAGTTATCGAGTAGACAGGGCATCCTACGAGCAGTACTTC CASSYRVDRASYEQYF
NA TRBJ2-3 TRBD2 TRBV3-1 TGTGCCAGCAGCCCTCCGGGCGGCCGGACTAGCAGCACAGATACGCAGTATTTT CASSPPGGRTSSTDTQYF
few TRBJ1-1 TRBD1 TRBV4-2 TGTGCCAGCAGCCTCACAGGGGCCGAGGCTTTCTTT CASSLTGAEAFF
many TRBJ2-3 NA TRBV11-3 TGTGCCAGCAGCTTAGAACAGAACACAGATACGCAGTATTTT CASSLEQNTDTQYF
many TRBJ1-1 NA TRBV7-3 TGTGCCAGCAGCCCCGGACAGAACACTGAAGCTTTCTTT CASSPGQNTEAFF
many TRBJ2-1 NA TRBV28 TGTGCCAGCAGTCAACTAGTGAGTGAGCAGTTCTTC CASSQLVSEQFF
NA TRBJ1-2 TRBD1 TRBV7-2 TGTGCCAGCAGACCACAGGGGTACTATGGCTACACCTTC CASRPQGYYGYTF
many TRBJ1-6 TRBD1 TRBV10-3 TGTGCCATCAGCGGTAGGACAGGGTGGAATTCACCCCTCCACTTT CAISGRTGWNSPLHF